Below are 4 T cell receptor beta chains sequenced from a single sample in a study of T cells expressing NK-cell markers. Each CDR3 protein gets one entry in TCRdb, which reprocessed the 5' RACE reads and gives no DNA. The specimen's table records about 460,000 distinct CDR3 sequences. The sample was blood T cells: a sorted CD56 or NKG2C T cell subset, CD4+ or CD8+ T cells, or bulk PBMC T cells (not recorded which). The origin of the receptors is a woman between 45 and 60 years old in good health.

This sequence joins TRBV9 and TRBJ2-7; the D call from TCRdb, TRBD1, cannot be confirmed without DNA. The CDR3 length is 14 residues. Per the germline V gene, CDR1 is SGDLS and CDR2 is YYNGEE. The CDR3 region is CASSVAPRVYEQYF. The full variable domain, completed using reference TRBV9 and TRBJ2-7, is DSGVTQTPKHLITATGQRVTLRCSPRSGDLSVYWYQQSLDQGLQFLIQYYNGEERAKGNILERFSAQQFPDLHSELNLSSLELGDSALYFCASSVAPRVYEQYFGPGTRLTVT.

The rearrangement links TRBV6-6 to TRBJ2-5; checking the TCRdb D call of TRBD2 is not possible without DNA. CDR3 length: 15 amino acids. Looked up from germline, CDR1 is MNHNY and CDR2 is SVGAGI (reference sequence). Here the CDR3 reads CASSETSGSGETQYF.

The rearrangement joins TRBV3-1 to TRBJ1-1. From germline, CDR1 is LGHDT and CDR2 YNNKEL (reference sequence). The length of the CDR3 is 15 residues. The CDR3 loop reads CASSQKGLGNTEAFF.

This chain connects TRBV5-1 to TRBJ2-3; the TCRdb call, TRBD2, lacks DNA for checking. CDR1 is SGHRS and CDR2 is YFSETQ in the germline V gene. The CDR3 contains 16 residues. The CDR3 loop reads CASSLPTTAQPSAQYF.